These T cell receptor beta chains were read from a single sample in a study of blood T cells in healthy people across ages. TCRdb re-called the 5' RACE reads with MiXCR, one entry per CDR3 protein. The repertoire has 600,000 or so distinct CDR3 sequences, under 30% of them found once; the top ten carry more than 15%. The sample comprised blood. The receptors were sampled from a woman at least 80 years old in good health. CDR3s include the opening cysteine and the closing phenylalanine or tryptophan. The order of the fields is D gene, J gene, clone size, V gene, CDR3 protein, CDR3 DNA. A D gene is named only where the DNA matches it firmly. For some rows the clone size is stated as once, few or many, or as a class when expanded; others skip it.

>TRBD1|TRBJ1-2|many|TRBV7-2
CASSILRTGMSYTF
TGTGCCAGCAGCATTTTACGGACAGGGATGAGCTACACCTTC
>-|TRBJ2-7|many|TRBV7-9
CASSLTAYEQYF
TGTGCCAGCAGCCTTACAGCCTACGAGCAGTACTTC
>TRBD1|TRBJ1-1|many|TRBV7-2
CASTESSTGTGEAFF
TGTGCCAGCACCGAATCCTCCACCGGGACAGGTGAAGCTTTCTTT
>TRBD1|TRBJ1-1|many|TRBV18
CASSPGQGSTEAFF
TGTGCCAGCTCACCGGGACAGGGATCCACTGAAGCTTTCTTT
>TRBD1|TRBJ1-1|few|TRBV11-1
CASSLTMGTANTEAFF
TGTGCCAGCAGCTTAACTATGGGGACAGCGAACACTGAAGCTTTCTTT
>TRBD1|TRBJ1-1|-|TRBV20-1
CSAEDRDEAFF
TGCAGTGCTGAGGACAGGGATGAAGCTTTCTTT
>-|TRBJ2-7|many|TRBV12-3/TRBV12-4
CARKHTGTMTYEQYF
TGTGCCAGGAAACATACCGGGACAATGACCTACGAGCAGTACTTC
>TRBD1|TRBJ1-5|few|TRBV6-6
CASSYATGGGNQPQHF
TGTGCCAGCAGTTACGCGACAGGGGGTGGCAATCAGCCCCAGCATTTT
>-|TRBJ2-7|many|TRBV5-5
CASSPLRTTIGEQYF
TGTGCCAGCAGCCCACTTAGGACAACAATAGGCGAGCAGTACTTC
>-|TRBJ2-7|many|TRBV14
CASSQERFYEQYF
TGTGCCAGCAGCCAAGAAAGGTTTTACGAGCAGTACTTC
>-|TRBJ1-4|-|TRBV4-2
CANSQESQGNEKLFF
TGTGCCAACAGCCAAGAAAGCCAGGGTAATGAAAAACTGTTTTTT
>TRBD1|TRBJ2-3|many|TRBV5-1
CASSRTGGNTDTQYF
TGCGCCAGCAGTCGGACAGGGGGGAACACAGATACGCAGTATTTT
>-|TRBJ1-1|few|TRBV20-1
CSARGPKNTEAFF
TGCAGTGCTAGAGGCCCAAAGAACACTGAAGCTTTCTTT
>TRBD2|TRBJ2-5|-|TRBV11-2
CASSLDLARGASGSQYF
TGTGCCAGCAGCTTAGATCTGGCGCGGGGGGCTTCGGGGTCCCAGTACTTC
>TRBD1|TRBJ1-5|few|TRBV7-2
CASSLGQWTQPQHF
TGTGCCAGCAGCTTGGGACAGTGGACTCAGCCCCAGCATTTT
>-|TRBJ1-6|few|TRBV6-6
CASSRDTYSPLHF
TGTGCCAGCAGCCGGGACACCTATTCACCCCTCCACTTT
>-|TRBJ1-2|-|TRBV4-3
CASSQDSSRANYGYTF
TGCGCCAGCAGCCAAGATAGCAGTAGAGCTAACTATGGCTACACCTTC
>TRBD1|TRBJ1-1|-|TRBV12-3/TRBV12-4
CASSRDRAVNTEAFF
TGTGCCAGCAGTCGTGACAGGGCGGTTAACACTGAAGCTTTCTTT
>-|TRBJ1-5|few|TRBV5-5
CASSLRGAPQPQHF
TGTGCCAGCAGCTTGCGGGGGGCGCCTCAGCCCCAGCATTTT
>TRBD2|TRBJ2-7|few|TRBV11-2
CASSLRDLARGERYF
TGTGCCAGCAGCTTGAGGGATCTTGCCCGGGGGGAGCGGTACTTC
>-|TRBJ2-3|many|TRBV4-1
CASSQDWAATDTQYF
TGCGCCAGCAGCCAAGATTGGGCAGCCACAGATACGCAGTATTTT
>TRBD1|TRBJ1-6|-|TRBV9
CASSVGQGLAPLHF
TGTGCCAGCAGCGTGGGACAGGGGTTGGCACCCCTCCACTTT
>TRBD2|TRBJ2-2|many|TRBV5-1
CASRGEANTGELFF
TGCGCCAGCCGGGGGGAGGCGAACACCGGGGAGCTGTTTTTT
>TRBD1|TRBJ2-7|many|TRBV2
CASSADRGHDEQYF
TGTGCCAGCAGCGCGGACAGGGGGCACGACGAGCAGTACTTC
>TRBD2|TRBJ2-3|-|TRBV6-1
CASSESAGASTDTQYF
TGTGCCAGCAGTGAATCAGCGGGAGCGAGCACAGATACGCAGTATTTT